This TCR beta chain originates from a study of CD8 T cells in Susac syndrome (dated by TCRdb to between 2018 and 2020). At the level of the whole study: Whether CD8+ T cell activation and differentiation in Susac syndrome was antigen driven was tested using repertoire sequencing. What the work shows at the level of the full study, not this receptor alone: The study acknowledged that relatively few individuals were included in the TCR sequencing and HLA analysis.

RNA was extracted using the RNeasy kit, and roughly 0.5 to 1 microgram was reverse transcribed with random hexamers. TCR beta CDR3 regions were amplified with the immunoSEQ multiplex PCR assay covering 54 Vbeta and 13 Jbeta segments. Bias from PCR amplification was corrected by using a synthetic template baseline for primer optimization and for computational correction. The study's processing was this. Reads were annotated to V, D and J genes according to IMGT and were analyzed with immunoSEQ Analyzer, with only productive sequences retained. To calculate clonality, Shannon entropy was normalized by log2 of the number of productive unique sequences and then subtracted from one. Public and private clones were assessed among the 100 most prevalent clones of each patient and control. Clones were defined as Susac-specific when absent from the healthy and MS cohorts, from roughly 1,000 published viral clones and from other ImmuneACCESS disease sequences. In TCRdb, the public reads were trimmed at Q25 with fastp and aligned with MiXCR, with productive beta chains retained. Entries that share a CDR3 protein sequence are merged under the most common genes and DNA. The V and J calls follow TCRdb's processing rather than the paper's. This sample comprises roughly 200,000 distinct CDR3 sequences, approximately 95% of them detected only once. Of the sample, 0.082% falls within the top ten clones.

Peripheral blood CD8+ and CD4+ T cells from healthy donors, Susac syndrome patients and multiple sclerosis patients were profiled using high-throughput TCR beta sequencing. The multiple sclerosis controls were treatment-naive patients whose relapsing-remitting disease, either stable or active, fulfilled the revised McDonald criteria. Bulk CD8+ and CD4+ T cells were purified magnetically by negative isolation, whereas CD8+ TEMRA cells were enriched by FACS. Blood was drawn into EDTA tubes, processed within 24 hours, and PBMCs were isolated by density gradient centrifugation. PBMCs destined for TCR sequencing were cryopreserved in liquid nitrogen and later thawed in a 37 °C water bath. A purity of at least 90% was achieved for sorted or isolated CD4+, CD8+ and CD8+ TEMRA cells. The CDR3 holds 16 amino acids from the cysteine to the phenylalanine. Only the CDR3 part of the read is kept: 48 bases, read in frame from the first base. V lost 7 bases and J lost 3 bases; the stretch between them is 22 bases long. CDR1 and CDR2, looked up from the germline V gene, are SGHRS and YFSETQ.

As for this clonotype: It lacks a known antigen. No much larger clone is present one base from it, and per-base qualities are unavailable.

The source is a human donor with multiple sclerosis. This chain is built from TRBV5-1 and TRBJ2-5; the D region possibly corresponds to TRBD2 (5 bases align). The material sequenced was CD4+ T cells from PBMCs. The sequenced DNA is TGCGCCAGCGGCGTGAACCGAGGGCTCGGGGAAGAGACCCAGTACTTC. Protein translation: CASGVNRGLGEETQYF.